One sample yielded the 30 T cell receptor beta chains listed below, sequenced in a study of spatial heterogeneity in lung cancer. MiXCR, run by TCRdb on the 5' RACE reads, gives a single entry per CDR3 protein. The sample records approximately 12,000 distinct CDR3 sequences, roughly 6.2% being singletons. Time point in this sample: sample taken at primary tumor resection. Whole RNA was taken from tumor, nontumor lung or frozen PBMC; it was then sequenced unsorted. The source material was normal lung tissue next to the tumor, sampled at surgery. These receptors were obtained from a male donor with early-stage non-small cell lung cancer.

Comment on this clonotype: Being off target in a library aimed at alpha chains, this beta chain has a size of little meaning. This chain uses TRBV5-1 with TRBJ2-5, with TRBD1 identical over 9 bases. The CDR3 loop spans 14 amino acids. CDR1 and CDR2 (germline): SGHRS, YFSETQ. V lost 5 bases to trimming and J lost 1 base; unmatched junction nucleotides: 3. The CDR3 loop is CASRSQGAQETQYF. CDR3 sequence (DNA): TGCGCCAGCAGATCACAGGGGGCCCAAGAGACCCAGTACTTC.

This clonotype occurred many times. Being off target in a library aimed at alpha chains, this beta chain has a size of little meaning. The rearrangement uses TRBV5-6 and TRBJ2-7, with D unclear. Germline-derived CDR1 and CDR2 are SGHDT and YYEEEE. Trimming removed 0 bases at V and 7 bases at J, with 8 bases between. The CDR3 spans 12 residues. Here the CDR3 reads CASSLGTWEQYF. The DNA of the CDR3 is TGTGCCAGCAGCTTGGGGACGTGGGAGCAGTACTTC.

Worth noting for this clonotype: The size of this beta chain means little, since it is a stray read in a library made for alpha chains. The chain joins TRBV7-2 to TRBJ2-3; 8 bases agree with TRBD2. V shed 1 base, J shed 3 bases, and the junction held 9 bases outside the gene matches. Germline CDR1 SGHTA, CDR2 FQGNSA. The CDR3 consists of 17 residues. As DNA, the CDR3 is TGTGCCAGCAGCTTAGGTGGGGCGGGAGGAGGGACAGATACGCAGTATTTT. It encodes CASSLGGAGGGTDTQYF.

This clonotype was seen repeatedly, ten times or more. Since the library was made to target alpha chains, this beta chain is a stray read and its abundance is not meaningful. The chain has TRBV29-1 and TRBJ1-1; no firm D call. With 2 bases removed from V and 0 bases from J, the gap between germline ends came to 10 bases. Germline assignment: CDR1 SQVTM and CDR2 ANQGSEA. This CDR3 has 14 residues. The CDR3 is CSVERPGMNTEAFF. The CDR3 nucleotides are TGCAGCGTTGAACGGCCCGGGATGAACACTGAAGCTTTCTTT. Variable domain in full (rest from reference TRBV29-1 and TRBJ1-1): SAVISQKPSRDICQRGTSLTIQCQVDSQVTMMFWYRQQPGQSLTLIATANQGSEATYESGFVIDKFPISRPNLTFSTLTVSNMSPEDSSIYLCSVERPGMNTEAFFGQGTRLTVV.

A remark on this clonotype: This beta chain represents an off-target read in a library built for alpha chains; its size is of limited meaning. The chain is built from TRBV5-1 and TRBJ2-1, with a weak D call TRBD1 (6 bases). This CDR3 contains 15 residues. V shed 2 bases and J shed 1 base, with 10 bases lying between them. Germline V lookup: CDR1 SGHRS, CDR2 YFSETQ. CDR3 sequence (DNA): TGCGCCAGCAGCTTAGGACAGCCATCCTACAATGAGCAGTTCTTC. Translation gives CASSLGQPSYNEQFF. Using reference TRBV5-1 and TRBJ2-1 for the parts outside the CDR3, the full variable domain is KAGVTQTPRYLIKTRGQQVTLSCSPISGHRSVSWYQQTPGQGLQFLFEYFSETQRNKGNFPGRFSGRQFSNSRSEMNVSTLELGDSALYLCASSLGQPSYNEQFFGPGTRLTVL.

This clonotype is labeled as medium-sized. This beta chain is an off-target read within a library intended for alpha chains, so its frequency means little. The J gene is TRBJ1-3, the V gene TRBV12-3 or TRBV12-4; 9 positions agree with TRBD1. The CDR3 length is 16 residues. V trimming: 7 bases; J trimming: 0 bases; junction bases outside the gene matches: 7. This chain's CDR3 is CASNAGQGDSGNTIYF. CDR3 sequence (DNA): TGTGCCAGCAATGCGGGACAGGGTGACTCTGGAAACACCATATATTTT.

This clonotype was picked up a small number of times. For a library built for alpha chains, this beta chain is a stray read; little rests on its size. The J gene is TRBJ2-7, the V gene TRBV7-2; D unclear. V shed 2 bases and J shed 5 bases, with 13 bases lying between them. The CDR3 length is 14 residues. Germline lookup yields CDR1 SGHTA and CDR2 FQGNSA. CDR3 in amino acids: CASSLTLQAHEQYF. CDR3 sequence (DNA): TGTGCCAGCAGCTTAACGCTCCAGGCCCACGAGCAGTACTTC.

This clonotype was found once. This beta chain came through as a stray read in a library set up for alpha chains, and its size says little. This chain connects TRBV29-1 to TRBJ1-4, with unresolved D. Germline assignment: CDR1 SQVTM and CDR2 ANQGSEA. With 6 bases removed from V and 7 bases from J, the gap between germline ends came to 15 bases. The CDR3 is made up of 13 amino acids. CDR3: CSVLVSGCEKLFF. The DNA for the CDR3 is TGCAGCGTCCTAGTGTCCGGTTGTGAAAAACTGTTTTTT.

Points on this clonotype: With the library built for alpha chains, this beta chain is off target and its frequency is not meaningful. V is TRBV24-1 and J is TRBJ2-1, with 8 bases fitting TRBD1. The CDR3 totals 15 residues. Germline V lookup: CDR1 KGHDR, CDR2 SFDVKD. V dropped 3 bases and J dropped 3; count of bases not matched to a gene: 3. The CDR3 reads CATSDDRGNYNEQFF. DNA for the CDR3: TGTGCCACCAGTGATGACAGGGGAAACTACAATGAGCAGTTCTTC.

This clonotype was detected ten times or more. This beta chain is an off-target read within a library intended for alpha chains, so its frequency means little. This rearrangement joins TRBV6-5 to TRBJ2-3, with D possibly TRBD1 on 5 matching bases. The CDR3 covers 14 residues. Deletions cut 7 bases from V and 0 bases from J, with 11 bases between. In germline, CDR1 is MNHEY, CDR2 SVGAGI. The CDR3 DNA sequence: TGTGCCAGCACCCTAAGGGGTAGCACAGATACGCAGTATTTT. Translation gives CASTLRGSTDTQYF.

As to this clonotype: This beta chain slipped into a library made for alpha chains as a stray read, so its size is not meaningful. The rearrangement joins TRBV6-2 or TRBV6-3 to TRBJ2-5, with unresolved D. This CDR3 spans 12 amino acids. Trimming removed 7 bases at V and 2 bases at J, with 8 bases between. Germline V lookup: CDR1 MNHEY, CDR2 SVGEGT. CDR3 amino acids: CASTQVQETQYF. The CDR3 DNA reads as TGTGCCAGCACCCAGGTTCAAGAGACCCAGTACTTC.

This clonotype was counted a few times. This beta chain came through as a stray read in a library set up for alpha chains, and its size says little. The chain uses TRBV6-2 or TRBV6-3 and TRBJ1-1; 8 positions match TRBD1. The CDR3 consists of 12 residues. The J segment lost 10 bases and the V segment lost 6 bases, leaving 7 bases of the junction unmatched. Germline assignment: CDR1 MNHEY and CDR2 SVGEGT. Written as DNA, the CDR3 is TGTGCCAGCAGCCGAGGACAGGGAAGAGCTTTCTTT. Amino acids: CASSRGQGRAFF.

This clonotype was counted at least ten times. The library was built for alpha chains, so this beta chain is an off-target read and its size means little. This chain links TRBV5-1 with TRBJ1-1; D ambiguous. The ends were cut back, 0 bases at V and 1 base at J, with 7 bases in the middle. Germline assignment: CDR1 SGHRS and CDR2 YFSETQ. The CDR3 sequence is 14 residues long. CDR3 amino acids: CASSLGATNTEAFF. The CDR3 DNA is TGCGCCAGCAGCTTGGGAGCAACGAACACTGAAGCTTTCTTT.

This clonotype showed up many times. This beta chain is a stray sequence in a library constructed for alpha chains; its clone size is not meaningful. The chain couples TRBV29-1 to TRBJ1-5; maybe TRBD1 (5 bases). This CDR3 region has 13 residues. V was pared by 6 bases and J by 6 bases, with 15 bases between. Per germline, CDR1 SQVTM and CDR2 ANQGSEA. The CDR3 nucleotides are TGCAGCGTCGGGGGGGTTGAGGGTCAGCCCCAGCATTTT. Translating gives CSVGGVEGQPQHF.

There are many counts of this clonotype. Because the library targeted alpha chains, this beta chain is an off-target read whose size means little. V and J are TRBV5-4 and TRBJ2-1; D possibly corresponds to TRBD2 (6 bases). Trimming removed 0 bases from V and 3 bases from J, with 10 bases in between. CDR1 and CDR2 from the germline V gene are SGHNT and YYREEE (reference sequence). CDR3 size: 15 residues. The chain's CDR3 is CASSLGDLNYNEQFF. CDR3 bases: TGTGCCAGCAGCTTGGGGGACTTAAACTACAATGAGCAGTTCTTC.

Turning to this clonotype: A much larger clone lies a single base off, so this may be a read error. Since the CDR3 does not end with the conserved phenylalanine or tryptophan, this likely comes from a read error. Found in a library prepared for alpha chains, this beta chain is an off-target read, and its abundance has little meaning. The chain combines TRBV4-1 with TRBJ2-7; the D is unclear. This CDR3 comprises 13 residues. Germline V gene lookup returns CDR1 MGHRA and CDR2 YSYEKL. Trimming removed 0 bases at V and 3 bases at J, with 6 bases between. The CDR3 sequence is CASSQEKHYEQYY. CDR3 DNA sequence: TGCGCCAGCAGCCAAGAAAAACACTACGAGCAGTACTAC.

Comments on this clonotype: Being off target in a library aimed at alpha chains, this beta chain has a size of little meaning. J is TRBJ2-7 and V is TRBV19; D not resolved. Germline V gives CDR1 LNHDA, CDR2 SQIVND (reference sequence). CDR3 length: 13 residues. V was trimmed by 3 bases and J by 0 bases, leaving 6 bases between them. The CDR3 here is CASSIVYSYEQYF. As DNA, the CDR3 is TGTGCCAGTAGTATCGTCTACTCCTACGAGCAGTACTTC.

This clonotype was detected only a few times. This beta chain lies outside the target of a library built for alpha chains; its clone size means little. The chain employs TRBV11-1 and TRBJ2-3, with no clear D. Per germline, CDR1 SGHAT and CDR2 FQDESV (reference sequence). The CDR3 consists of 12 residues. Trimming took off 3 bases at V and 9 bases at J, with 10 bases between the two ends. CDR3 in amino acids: CASSLAGSTQYF. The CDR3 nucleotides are TGTGCCAGCAGCTTGGCTGGGTCGACGCAGTATTTT.

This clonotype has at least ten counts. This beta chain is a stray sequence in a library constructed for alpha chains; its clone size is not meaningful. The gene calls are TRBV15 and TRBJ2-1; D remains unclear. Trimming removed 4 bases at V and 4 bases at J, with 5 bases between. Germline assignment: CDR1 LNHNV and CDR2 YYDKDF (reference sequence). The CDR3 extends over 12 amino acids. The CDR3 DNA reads TGTGCCACCAGCATTGGGTACAATGAGCAGTTCTTC. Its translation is CATSIGYNEQFF.

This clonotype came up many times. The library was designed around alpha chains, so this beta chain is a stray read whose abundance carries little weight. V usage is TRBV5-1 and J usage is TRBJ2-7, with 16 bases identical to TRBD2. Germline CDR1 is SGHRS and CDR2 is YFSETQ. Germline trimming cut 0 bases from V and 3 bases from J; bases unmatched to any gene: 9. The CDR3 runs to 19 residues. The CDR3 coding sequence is TGCGCCAGCAGCTTGGAATCCGGGACTAGCGGGAGGGCCAGCTACGAGCAGTACTTC. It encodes CASSLESGTSGRASYEQYF.

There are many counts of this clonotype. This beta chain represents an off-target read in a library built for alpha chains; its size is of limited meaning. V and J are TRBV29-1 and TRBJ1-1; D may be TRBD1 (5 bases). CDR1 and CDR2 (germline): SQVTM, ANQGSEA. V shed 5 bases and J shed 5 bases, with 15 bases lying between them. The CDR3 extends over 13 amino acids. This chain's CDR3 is CSVQVQEWTEAFF. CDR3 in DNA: TGCAGCGTTCAAGTACAGGAGTGGACTGAAGCTTTCTTT.

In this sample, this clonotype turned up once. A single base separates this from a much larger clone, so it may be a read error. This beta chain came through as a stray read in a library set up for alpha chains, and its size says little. CDR3 amino acids: CSARVWLAGSGADTQYF. The CDR3 DNA follows: TGCAGTGCTAGAGTTTGGCTAGCGGGGTCGGGTGCAGATACGCAGTATTTT. This chain uses TRBV20-1 with TRBJ2-3; 9 nucleotides agree with TRBD2. CDR3 size: 17 residues. V dropped 1 base and J dropped 4; count of bases not matched to a gene: 12. CDR1 and CDR2 from the germline V gene are DFQATT and SNEGSKA (reference sequence).

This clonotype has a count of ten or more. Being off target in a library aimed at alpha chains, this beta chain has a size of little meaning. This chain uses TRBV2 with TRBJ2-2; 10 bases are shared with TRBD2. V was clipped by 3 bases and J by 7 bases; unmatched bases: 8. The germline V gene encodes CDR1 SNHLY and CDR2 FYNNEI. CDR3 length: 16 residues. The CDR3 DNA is TGTGCCAGCAGTGAGGATCTAGCGGGAGTAGGCGGGGAGCTGTTTTTT. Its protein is CASSEDLAGVGGELFF.

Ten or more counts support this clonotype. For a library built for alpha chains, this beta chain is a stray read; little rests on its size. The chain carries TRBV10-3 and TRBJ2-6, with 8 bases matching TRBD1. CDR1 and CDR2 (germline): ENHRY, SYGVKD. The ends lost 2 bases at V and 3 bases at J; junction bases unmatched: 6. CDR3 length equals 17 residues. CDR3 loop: CAISETDRGFGANVLTF. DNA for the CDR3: TGTGCCATCAGTGAGACCGACAGGGGATTTGGGGCCAACGTCCTGACTTTC.

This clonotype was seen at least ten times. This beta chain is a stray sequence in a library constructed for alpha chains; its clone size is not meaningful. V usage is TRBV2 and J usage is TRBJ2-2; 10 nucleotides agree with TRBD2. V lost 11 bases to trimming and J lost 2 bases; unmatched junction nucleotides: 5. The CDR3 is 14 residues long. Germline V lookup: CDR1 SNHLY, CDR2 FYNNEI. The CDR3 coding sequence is TGTGCCCGGGGGACTAGCGCCAACACCGGGGAGCTGTTTTTT. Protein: CARGTSANTGELFF. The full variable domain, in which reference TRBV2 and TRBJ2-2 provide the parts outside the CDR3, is EPEVTQTPSHQVTQMGQEVILRCVPISNHLYFYWYRQILGQKVEFLVSFYNNEISEKSEIFDDQFSVERPDGSNFTLKIRSTKLEDSAMYFCARGTSANTGELFFGEGSRLTVL.

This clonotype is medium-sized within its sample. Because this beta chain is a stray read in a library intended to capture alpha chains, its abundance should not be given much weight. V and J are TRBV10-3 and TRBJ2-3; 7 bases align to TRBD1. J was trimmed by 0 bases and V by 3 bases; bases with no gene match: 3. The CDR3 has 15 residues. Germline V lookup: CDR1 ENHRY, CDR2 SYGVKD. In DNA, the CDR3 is TGTGCCATCAGTGAACGGACAGGAAGCACAGATACGCAGTATTTT. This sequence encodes CAISERTGSTDTQYF.

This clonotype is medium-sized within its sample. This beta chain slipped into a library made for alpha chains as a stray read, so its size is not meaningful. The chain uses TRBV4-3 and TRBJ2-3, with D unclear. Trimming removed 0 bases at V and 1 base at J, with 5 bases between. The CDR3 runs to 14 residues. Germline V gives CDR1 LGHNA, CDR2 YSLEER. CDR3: CASSQEGGTDTQYF. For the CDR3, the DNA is TGCGCCAGCAGCCAAGAAGGCGGCACAGATACGCAGTATTTT.

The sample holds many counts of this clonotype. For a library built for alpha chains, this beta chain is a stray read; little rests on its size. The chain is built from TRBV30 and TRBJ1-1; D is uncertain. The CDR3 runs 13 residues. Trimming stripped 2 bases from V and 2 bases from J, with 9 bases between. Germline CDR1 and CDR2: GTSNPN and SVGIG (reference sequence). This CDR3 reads CAWSKQANTEAFF. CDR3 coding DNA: TGTGCCTGGAGTAAGCAGGCCAACACTGAAGCTTTCTTT.

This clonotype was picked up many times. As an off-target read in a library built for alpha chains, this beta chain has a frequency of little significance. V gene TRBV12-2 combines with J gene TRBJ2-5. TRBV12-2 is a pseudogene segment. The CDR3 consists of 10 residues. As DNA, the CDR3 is TGTGCAAGCCACAAGGAGACCCAGTACTTC. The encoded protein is CASHKETQYF.

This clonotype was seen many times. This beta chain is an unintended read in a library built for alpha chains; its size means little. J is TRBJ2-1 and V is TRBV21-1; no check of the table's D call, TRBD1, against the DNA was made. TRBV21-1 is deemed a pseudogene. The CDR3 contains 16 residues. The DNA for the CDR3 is TGTGCCAGCAGCAAAGGGGGGGACGAAACCTACAATGAGCAGTTCTTC. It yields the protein CASSKGGDETYNEQFF.